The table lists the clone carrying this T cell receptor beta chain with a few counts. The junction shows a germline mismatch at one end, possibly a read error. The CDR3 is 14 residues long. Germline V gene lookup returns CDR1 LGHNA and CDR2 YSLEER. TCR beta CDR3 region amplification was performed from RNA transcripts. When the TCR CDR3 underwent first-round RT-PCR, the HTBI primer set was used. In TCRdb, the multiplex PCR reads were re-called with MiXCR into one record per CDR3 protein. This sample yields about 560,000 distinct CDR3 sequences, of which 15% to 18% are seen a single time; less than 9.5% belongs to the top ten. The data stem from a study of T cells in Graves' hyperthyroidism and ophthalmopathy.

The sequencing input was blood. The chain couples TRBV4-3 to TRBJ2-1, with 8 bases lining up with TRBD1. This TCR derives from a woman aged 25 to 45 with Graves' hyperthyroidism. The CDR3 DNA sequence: TGCGCCAGCAGCGAAGACAGGGGATACAATGAGCAGTTCTTC. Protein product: CASSEDRGYNEQFF.